The 4 T cell receptor beta chains reported below all come from one sample, sequenced in a study of blood T cell repertoires in COVID-19. Here immunoSEQ multiplex PCR was the method, and the copy in TCRdb shows in-frame clones only, minus some. The table includes around 60,000 clones, 75% to 95% detected once. The sample comprised peripheral blood. The receptor source for this set is a woman over 75 with active COVID-19.

The rearrangement uses TRBV19 and TRBJ1-4; 9 bases match TRBD1. V gave up 5 bases and J gave up 6 bases; unmatched junction bases: 7. The CDR3 is 15 residues long. Germline V gene sequence: CDR1 LNHDA, CDR2 SQIVND (reference sequence). The CDR3 DNA follows: TGTGCCAGTAGTTTTTCGAGACAGGGGGATGAAAAACTGTTTTTT. It specifies CASSFSRQGDEKLFF.

The J gene is TRBJ2-7, the V gene TRBV14, with D maybe TRBD1 (5 bases). The CDR3 spans 15 residues. The germline V gene encodes CDR1 SGHDN and CDR2 FVKESK. Deletions cut 3 bases from V and 2 bases from J, with 14 bases between. CDR3 amino acids: CASSQAGRLPYEQYF. CDR3 sequence (DNA): TGTGCCAGCAGCCAGGCAGGGCGATTGCCCTACGAGCAGTACTTC.

This chain uses TRBV5-4 with TRBJ2-4; D not certain. CDR3 length: 15 amino acids. V was trimmed by 0 bases and J by 6 bases, leaving 13 bases between them. The V gene's germline CDR1 is SGHNT and CDR2 YYREEE (reference sequence). In DNA form, the CDR3 reads TGTGCCAGCAGCTTGGCCCCCGGATCGGGAAACATTCAGTACTTC. Translated, it gives CASSLAPGSGNIQYF.

The genes are TRBV6-5 and TRBJ2-7; TRBD1 matches 7 bases. CDR1 is MNHEY, CDR2 SVGAGI, per germline. V dropped 8 bases and J dropped 2; count of bases not matched to a gene: 6. There are 13 residues in the CDR3. The CDR3 DNA follows: TGTGCCAGCGGCACGACAGGGCCCTACGAGCAGTACTTC. It yields the protein CASGTTGPYEQYF.